The next 16 T cell receptor beta chains were all read from a single sample in a study of T cells in Graves' hyperthyroidism and ophthalmopathy. RNA transcripts yielded amplified TCR beta CDR3 regions. HTBI primers drove first-round RT-PCR of the TCR CDR3. TCRdb re-called the multiplex PCR reads with MiXCR, one entry per CDR3 protein. The table has roughly 500,000 distinct CDR3 sequences, approximately 25% seen once. Material for sequencing was blood. The receptors here all came from a woman aged 30 to 39 with Graves' ophthalmopathy.

This clonotype has ten or more counts. V gene TRBV10-3 combines with J gene TRBJ2-5; a possible D gene is TRBD2 (6 bases). Germline V CDR1 and CDR2: ENHRY, SYGVKD. V shed 6 bases and J shed 0 bases, with 11 bases lying between them. This CDR3 is 14 amino acids long. The CDR3 nucleotides are TGTGCCATCAGGCAGGGACTCAACCAAGAGACCCAGTACTTC. This translates into CAIRQGLNQETQYF.

There are many counts of this clonotype. The chain uses TRBV6-1 and TRBJ2-7; the D gene is possibly TRBD1 (6 bases). V was shortened by 6 bases and J by 7 bases, with 16 bases between the two germline ends. From germline, CDR1 is MNHNS and CDR2 SASEGT. The CDR3 has 13 residues. For the CDR3, the DNA is TGTGCCAGCAGCGAGAACAGGGTGGGAGAGCAGTACTTC. Translating gives CASSENRVGEQYF.

A few counts support this clonotype. The genes are TRBV5-1 and TRBJ2-5; a weak D match, TRBD1 (6 bases). Germline CDR1 and CDR2: SGHRS and YFSETQ. Between the trimmed V and J ends, which lost 3 bases and 2 bases, there was a span of 17 bases. The length of the CDR3 is 16 residues. This CDR3 reads CASSSGLGADQETQYF. In DNA form, the CDR3 reads TGCGCCAGCAGCTCCGGGTTGGGGGCGGATCAAGAGACCCAGTACTTC. Drawing the rest from reference TRBV5-1 and TRBJ2-5, the complete variable domain is KAGVTQTPRYLIKTRGQQVTLSCSPISGHRSVSWYQQTPGQGLQFLFEYFSETQRNKGNFPGRFSGRQFSNSRSEMNVSTLELGDSALYLCASSSGLGADQETQYFGPGTRLLVL.

The chain employs TRBV6-1 and TRBJ2-7; TRBD1 matches at 7 bases. Trimming at V came to 10 bases and at J to 0 bases, leaving 9 bases not matched to a gene. The CDR3 loop spans 14 amino acids. Germline V gene sequence: CDR1 MNHNS, CDR2 SASEGT. CDR3 sequence reads: CATTTDRASYEQYF. CDR3 sequence (DNA): TGTGCCACCACAACAGACAGGGCCTCCTACGAGCAGTACTTC.

Many counts were recorded for this clonotype. The V and J genes are TRBV7-9 and TRBJ2-5, with D possibly TRBD2 on 6 matching bases. Trimming pared 5 bases from V and 5 bases from J, leaving 18 bases between. Germline loops: CDR1 SEHNR, CDR2 FQNEAQ (reference sequence). There are 15 residues in the CDR3. The chain's CDR3 is CASSVTAGILETQYF. In DNA, the CDR3 is TGTGCCAGCAGCGTAACGGCGGGGATCCTGGAGACCCAGTACTTC.

This clonotype was counted ten times or more. The chain is built from TRBV18 and TRBJ1-1; D perhaps matches TRBD1 (6 bases). CDR1 is KGHSH, CDR2 LQKENI, per germline. Trimming shortened V by 6 bases and J by 0 bases, and 17 bases separated the two germline ends. The CDR3 runs 16 residues. This CDR3 is CASSPNRDLMNTEAFF. The CDR3 coding sequence is TGTGCCAGCTCGCCTAACAGGGATTTAATGAACACTGAAGCTTTCTTT. Together with reference TRBV18 and TRBJ1-1, the CDR3 gives the full variable domain: NAGVMQNPRHLVRRRGQEARLRCSPMKGHSHVYWYRQLPEEGLKFMVYLQKENIIDESGMPKERFSAEFPKEGPSILRIQQVVRGDSAAYFCASSPNRDLMNTEAFFGQGTRLTVV.

At least ten counts were recorded for this clonotype. This chain links TRBV5-1 with TRBJ2-3; D is undetermined. The CDR3 has 15 amino acids. The germline CDR1 and CDR2 sequences are SGHRS and YFSETQ. Deletions cut 4 bases from V and 1 base from J, with 13 bases between. The DNA for the CDR3 is TGCGCCAGCAGCCTGACGGACGGTCGCACAGATACGCAGTATTTT. Amino acid sequence: CASSLTDGRTDTQYF.

The chain combines TRBV7-9 with TRBJ1-2; 8 nucleotides line up with TRBD1. CDR1 SEHNR and CDR2 FQNEAQ come from the germline V gene (reference sequence). The ends lost 7 bases at V and 2 bases at J; junction bases unmatched: 9. This CDR3 is 15 amino acids long. CDR3 sequence (DNA): TGTGCCAGCACCAGGGGGCGCGATGGGAACTATGGCTACACCTTC. Translated: CASTRGRDGNYGYTF.

DNA for the CDR3: TGTGCCAGCAGCTCGATGGGAGGGGGGCAAGAGACCCAGTACTTC. It is translated as CASSSMGGGQETQYF. The chain links TRBV11-2 to TRBJ2-5, with D perhaps TRBD2 (7 bases). CDR1 and CDR2 from the germline V gene are SGHAT and FQNNGV. The CDR3 extends over 15 amino acids. Trimming stripped 4 bases from V and 2 bases from J, with 14 bases between.

This clonotype was picked up many times. The chain recombines TRBV6-1 with TRBJ1-5; D not resolved. Germline values: CDR1 MNHNS, CDR2 SASEGT. The V gene lost 7 bases and the J gene lost 4 bases, with 14 bases spanning the gap. The CDR3 is 14 residues long. For the CDR3, the DNA is TGTGCCAGCACCCTAGTCTCGGGGAATCAGCCCCAGCATTTT. Amino acid sequence: CASTLVSGNQPQHF.

The CDR3 DNA reads as TGTGCCAGCAGTTACGAGACCTCCTGGAGGCAGGATGAAGCTTTCTTT. Protein sequence: CASSYETSWRQDEAFF. The genes are TRBV6-5 and TRBJ1-1; D is undetermined. Trimming left V 2 bases short and J 7 bases short, with 20 bases between. Germline CDR1 reads MNHEY; CDR2 reads SVGAGI. The CDR3 consists of 16 residues.

This chain connects TRBV30 to TRBJ2-5, with 13 bases matching TRBD2. Germline CDR1 is GTSNPN and CDR2 is SVGIG (reference sequence). Losses at the gene ends were 1 base for V and 2 bases for J; bases not matched to a gene: 1. The CDR3 is made up of 15 amino acids. The CDR3 spells CAWSGTSGGQETQYF. CDR3 DNA: TGTGCCTGGAGTGGGACTAGCGGGGGACAAGAGACCCAGTACTTC.

This clonotype was counted many times. This sequence joins TRBV28 and TRBJ2-7, with 10 bases lining up with TRBD1. The V segment lost 6 bases and the J segment 9 bases; nucleotides outside the gene matches: 14. There are 15 residues in the CDR3. The germline V gene has CDR1 MDHEN and CDR2 SYDVKM. CDR3 nucleotides: TGTGCCAGCAGGGGAGGGGACAGGGGTTCGAGTGGGCAGTACTTC. It translates to CASRGGDRGSSGQYF.

Many counts were recorded for this clonotype. V and J are TRBV9 and TRBJ2-5, with D possibly being TRBD1 (5 bases). Between the trimmed V and J ends, which lost 3 bases and 2 bases, there was a span of 11 bases. The germline V gene encodes CDR1 SGDLS and CDR2 YYNGEE. The CDR3 is made up of 14 amino acids. The CDR3 reads CASSAEQEQETQYF. CDR3 bases: TGTGCCAGCAGCGCCGAACAGGAGCAAGAGACCCAGTACTTC.

The chain carries TRBV12-5 and TRBJ2-5; possible D gene TRBD2, 6 bases. Germline CDR1 reads LGHNT; CDR2 reads FRNRAP. The CDR3 covers 13 residues. Trimming left V 6 bases short and J 3 bases short, with 11 bases between. The DNA of the CDR3 is TGTGCTAGTGGCCTCGGAGGGAAAGAGACCCAGTACTTC. Amino acids: CASGLGGKETQYF.

The V call is TRBV7-3, the J call TRBJ2-5; a possible D gene is TRBD1 (6 bases). Germline loops: CDR1 SGHTA, CDR2 FQGTGA. This CDR3 is built from 14 residues. V gave up 3 bases and J gave up 4 bases, with 12 bases separating them. The CDR3 DNA follows: TGTGCCAGCAGCTTTGGGGGCCGGGGAGAGACCCAGTACTTC. Amino acid sequence: CASSFGGRGETQYF. Filled out from reference TRBV7-3 and TRBJ2-5, the complete variable domain reads GAGVSQTPSNKVTEKGKYVELRCDPISGHTALYWYRQSLGQGPEFLIYFQGTGAADDSGLPNDRFFAVRPEGSVSTLKIQRTERGDSAVYLCASSFGGRGETQYFGPGTRLLVL.